A single sample is the source of the 29 T cell receptor beta chains below, sequenced in a study of blood T cell repertoires in COVID-19. Assay: immunoSEQ multiplex PCR; the TCRdb copy retains only in-frame clones and omits some. The repertoire holds about 200,000 clones, with about 85% as singletons. The sequencing input was PBMCs or T cells enriched from blood (not recorded which). Source of these receptors: a man aged 40-49 years who had recovered from COVID-19.

This clone occurred once. The chain combines TRBV11-3 with TRBJ1-1, with 8 nucleotides matching TRBD1. This CDR3 has 14 amino acids. Germline CDR1 is SGHNT and CDR2 is YENEEA. With 5 bases clipped from V and 3 bases from J, the junction kept 5 bases outside the gene matches. As DNA, the CDR3 is TGTGCCAGCAGCCCAGGGGGCGAGCACACTGAAGCTTTCTTT. It is translated as CASSPGGEHTEAFF.

The DNA of the CDR3 is TGTGCCAGCAGCTTAGGGGACAGGACCCACGAGCAGTACTTC. Amino acid sequence: CASSLGDRTHEQYF. This sequence joins TRBV7-2 and TRBJ2-7; 8 nucleotides line up with TRBD1. The germline V gene has CDR1 SGHTA and CDR2 FQGNSA. Losses at the gene ends were 1 base for V and 5 bases for J; bases not matched to a gene: 4. The CDR3 length is 14 residues.

The chain carries TRBV7-8 and TRBJ2-1; D perhaps matches TRBD2 (5 bases). The CDR3 runs to 16 residues. Germline-derived CDR1 and CDR2 are SGHVS and FQNEAQ. Trimming cost V 0 bases and J 5 bases, with 14 bases left between them. CDR3 protein: CASSLANPQRHNEQFF. The CDR3 nucleotides are TGTGCCAGCAGCTTAGCGAACCCCCAGCGGCACAATGAGCAGTTCTTC.

The chain employs TRBV7-6 and TRBJ2-1; TRBD1 matches at 7 bases. The CDR3 runs 13 residues. V shed 7 bases, J shed 2 bases, and the junction held 2 bases outside the gene matches. CDR1 is SGHVS and CDR2 is FNYEAQ in the germline V gene. The CDR3 is CASKGQPYNEQFF. CDR3 in DNA: TGTGCCAGCAAGGGACAGCCCTACAATGAGCAGTTCTTC.

The J gene is TRBJ2-1, the V gene TRBV19, with 8 bases aligning to TRBD2. This CDR3 comprises 15 residues. The germline CDR1 and CDR2 sequences are LNHDA and SQIVND (reference sequence). V lost 1 base and J lost 2; bases outside the gene matches: 1. The CDR3 loop reads CASSIGGRPYNEQFF. For the CDR3, the DNA is TGTGCCAGTAGTATAGGCGGGAGGCCCTACAATGAGCAGTTCTTC.

The rearrangement uses TRBV18 and TRBJ1-2; D is uncertain. Looked up from germline, CDR1 is KGHSH and CDR2 is LQKENI. With 2 bases removed from V and 5 bases from J, the gap between germline ends came to 9 bases. The CDR3 spans 13 residues. The CDR3 protein is CASSPSREYGYTF. CDR3 DNA: TGTGCCAGCTCACCATCGAGAGAGTATGGCTACACCTTC.

V and J are TRBV5-1 and TRBJ2-7; 8 nucleotides agree with TRBD1. The CDR3 loop spans 14 amino acids. Germline V gives CDR1 SGHRS, CDR2 YFSETQ. The trim removed 4 bases at V and 5 bases at J, leaving 8 bases unmatched. The CDR3 region is CASSPGTGLDEQYF. The DNA of the CDR3 is TGCGCCAGCAGCCCAGGGACAGGTCTCGACGAGCAGTACTTC.

The chain recombines TRBV18 with TRBJ1-6; TRBD1 agrees at 8 bases. This CDR3 spans 15 amino acids. The junction had 2 bases not matched to a gene; V was cut back by 0 bases and J by 7 bases. Germline-derived CDR1 and CDR2 are KGHSH and LQKENI. The CDR3 loop reads CASSPPDRENSPLHF. DNA of the CDR3: TGTGCCAGCTCACCACCGGACAGGGAAAATTCACCCCTCCACTTT.

This chain connects TRBV5-1 to TRBJ2-1, with 13 bases aligning to TRBD2. The germline CDR1 and CDR2 sequences are SGHRS and YFSETQ. The J segment lost 9 bases and the V segment lost 4 bases, leaving 7 bases of the junction unmatched. The CDR3 sequence is 15 residues long. The CDR3 DNA is TGCGCCAGCAGCGGAGGGACTAGCGGGATAGGTGAGCAGTTCTTC. Translating gives CASSGGTSGIGEQFF.

The chain carries TRBV3-1 (or the pseudogene TRBV3-2) and TRBJ2-7; TRBD1 aligns across 9 bases. Germline CDR1 LGHDT, CDR2 YNNKEL (reference sequence). The trim removed 1 base at V and 2 bases at J, leaving 3 bases unmatched. This CDR3 contains 15 residues. CDR3 amino acids: CASSQVGTGTYEQYF. CDR3 coding DNA: TGTGCCAGCAGCCAAGTCGGGACAGGGACCTACGAGCAGTACTTC.

The genes are TRBV27 and TRBJ1-1; 7 bases map to TRBD1. V shed 5 bases and J 10 bases; nucleotides not matched to a gene: 10. The CDR3 loop spans 13 amino acids. Germline assignment: CDR1 MNHEY and CDR2 SMNVEV (reference sequence). The chain's CDR3 is CASSLDRVGRAFF. As DNA, the CDR3 is TGTGCCAGCAGTCTTGACAGGGTAGGTAGAGCTTTCTTT.

This chain uses TRBV4-2 with TRBJ1-2; 9 nucleotides agree with TRBD1. Germline CDR1 LGHNA, CDR2 YNFKEQ. The V and J ends lost 0 bases and 3 bases, in that order; junction bases with no gene match: 5. The CDR3 totals 16 residues. The CDR3 sequence: CASSQEGRTGDYGYTF. CDR3 in DNA: TGTGCCAGCAGCCAAGAGGGACGGACAGGGGACTATGGCTACACCTTC.

This rearrangement joins TRBV19 to TRBJ1-2, with 11 bases aligning to TRBD1. V shed 5 bases and J 5 bases; nucleotides not matched to a gene: 7. CDR3 size: 15 residues. Germline CDR1 and CDR2: LNHDA and SQIVND (reference sequence). This CDR3 is CASSPGTGGPYGYTF. DNA for the CDR3: TGTGCCAGTAGTCCCGGGACAGGGGGACCTTATGGCTACACCTTC.

The chain is built from TRBV7-9 and TRBJ2-2; D gene ambiguous. The V and J ends lost 4 bases and 5 bases respectively, with 8 bases between them. The CDR3 is made up of 13 amino acids. The germline V gene has CDR1 SEHNR and CDR2 FQNEAQ (reference sequence). The CDR3, as DNA: TGTGCCAGCAGCTCACCCGGGACCGGGGAGCTGTTTTTT. Translated: CASSSPGTGELFF.

With regard to this clone: The germline gene is not matched at one end of the junction; a read error may be the cause. The V gene is TRBV27, the J gene TRBJ1-6; tentative D call: TRBD1 (5 bases). Germline CDR1 reads MNHEY; CDR2 reads SMNVEV (reference sequence). This CDR3 spans 12 amino acids. In DNA, the CDR3 is TGTGCCAGCAGCCCAGGGAATTCCCCCCTCCACTTT. It translates to CASSPGNSPLHF.

The rearrangement joins TRBV10-3 to TRBJ1-4; 8 bases line up with TRBD1. Germline V CDR1 and CDR2: ENHRY, SYGVKD. V trimming: 8 bases; J trimming: 5 bases; junction bases outside the gene matches: 7. This CDR3 has 14 residues. Here the CDR3 reads CAIGGQGANEKLFF. CDR3 nucleotides: TGTGCCATCGGTGGGCAGGGGGCGAATGAAAAACTGTTTTTT.

The chain links TRBV3-1 (or the pseudogene TRBV3-2) to TRBJ2-7; TRBD2 agrees at 7 bases. The CDR3 runs to 16 residues. The germline gives CDR1 LGHDT, CDR2 YNNKEL (reference sequence). With V trimmed by 4 bases and J by 2 bases, 11 bases remained unmatched. DNA of the CDR3: TGTGCCAGCAGCCGGGGGGGAAGCGGTTCCGCCTACGAGCAGTACTTC. Translating it yields CASSRGGSGSAYEQYF.

The rearrangement links TRBV4-1 to TRBJ2-4; D uncertain. CDR3 length equals 17 residues. V lost 0 bases, J lost 5 bases, and 17 bases lay in between. The germline CDR1 and CDR2 sequences are MGHRA and YSYEKL. CDR3 sequence reads: CASSQEIRTVAENIQYF. The CDR3 nucleotides read TGCGCCAGCAGCCAAGAGATCCGAACGGTGGCGGAAAACATTCAGTACTTC.

The rearrangement uses TRBV4-1 and TRBJ1-5; D call uncertain. There are 15 residues in the CDR3. V was pared by 2 bases and J by 3 bases, with 11 bases between. The germline gives CDR1 MGHRA, CDR2 YSYEKL. The CDR3 protein is CASSQRTADNQPQHF. The CDR3 coding sequence is TGCGCCAGCAGCCAACGAACAGCCGACAATCAGCCCCAGCATTTT.

This clone was seen only a few times. V usage is TRBV27 and J usage is TRBJ2-7, with 8 bases fitting TRBD1. The CDR3 contains 15 residues. The V gene's germline CDR1 is MNHEY and CDR2 SMNVEV (reference sequence). V lost 5 bases and J lost 1; bases outside the gene matches: 7. CDR3 coding DNA: TGTGCCAGCAGTCCGTGGACAGGGTCGTCCTACGAGCAGTACTTC. Its protein product is CASSPWTGSSYEQYF.

The rearrangement joins TRBV15 to TRBJ2-7; tentatively, D is TRBD1 (6 bases). The CDR3 has 15 residues. Germline CDR1 and CDR2: LNHNV and YYDKDF (reference sequence). V was cut by 3 bases and J by 5 bases, with 17 bases left in between. The CDR3 DNA is TGTGCCACCAGCAGGGGCTCAGGGGACCGAAACGAGCAGTACTTC. Translating gives CATSRGSGDRNEQYF.

Regarding this clone: One end of the junction does not line up with germline, which may come from a read error. The rearrangement links TRBV7-7 to TRBJ1-5, with 7 nucleotides matching TRBD1. Germline CDR1 SSHAT, CDR2 FNYEAQ (reference sequence). This CDR3 has 13 residues. CDR3 sequence reads: CASSLDRDQPQHF. CDR3 in DNA: TGTGCTAGCAGCTTAGACAGGGATCAGCCCCAGCATTTT.

The genes are TRBV14 and TRBJ1-2, with D maybe TRBD1 (5 bases). Trimming stripped 0 bases from V and 4 bases from J, with 15 bases between. The length of the CDR3 is 16 residues. Germline V lookup: CDR1 SGHDN, CDR2 FVKESK. CDR3 amino acids: CASSQDRWGRSYGYTF. CDR3 DNA sequence: TGTGCCAGCAGCCAAGACCGGTGGGGCAGGAGCTATGGCTACACCTTC.

This rearrangement joins TRBV3-1 (or the pseudogene TRBV3-2) to TRBJ1-4; TRBD1 matches 7 bases. Germline V gene lookup returns CDR1 LGHDT and CDR2 YNNKEL (reference sequence). CDR3 length: 14 amino acids. The junction had 4 bases not matched to a gene; V was cut back by 6 bases and J by 3 bases. The CDR3 nucleotides read TGTGCCAGCAGAAATCAGGGGGCTAATGAAAAACTGTTTTTT. It codes for CASRNQGANEKLFF.

The J gene is TRBJ2-7, the V gene TRBV6-2 or TRBV6-3; tentative D call: TRBD2 (5 bases). Per germline, CDR1 MNHEY and CDR2 SVGEGT. The ends were cut back, 6 bases at V and 2 bases at J, with 8 bases in the middle. This CDR3 has 12 residues. CDR3 nucleotides: TGTGCCAGCAGCCGCGGGCCCTACGAGCAGTACTTC. Translated, it gives CASSRGPYEQYF.

The chain is built from TRBV5-1 and TRBJ2-5, with TRBD2 matching 8 bases. V shed 3 bases and J 5 bases; nucleotides not matched to a gene: 6. Germline-derived CDR1 and CDR2 are SGHRS and YFSETQ. The CDR3 length is 14 residues. CDR3 coding DNA: TGCGCCAGCAGCTCCGGGACTAGATTGGAGACCCAGTACTTC. Translated: CASSSGTRLETQYF.

The rearrangement uses TRBV30 and TRBJ1-2; D gene uncertain. This CDR3 has 14 residues. V lost 2 bases to trimming and J lost 4 bases, with 14 bases between them. Germline CDR1 and CDR2: GTSNPN and SVGIG (reference sequence). CDR3 sequence: CAWSTGNSGYGYTF. The CDR3 region has the DNA TGTGCCTGGAGTACGGGAAACTCGGGCTATGGCTACACCTTC.

The chain recombines TRBV12-3 or TRBV12-4 with TRBJ1-2, with D maybe TRBD1 (6 bases). V gave up 6 bases and J gave up 6 bases, with 14 bases separating them. The CDR3 loop spans 13 amino acids. The CDR3 sequence: CASSHDRIHGYTF. In DNA, the CDR3 is TGTGCCAGCAGCCACGACAGGATCCATGGCTACACCTTC.

The CDR3, as DNA: TGTGCCAGTAGTCCCCGTGCTAGCGGAGGGGGGAATGAGCAGTTCTTC. Translation gives CASSPRASGGGNEQFF. This chain connects TRBV19 to TRBJ2-1; D is possibly TRBD2 (7 bases). The germline gives CDR1 LNHDA, CDR2 SQIVND (reference sequence). The CDR3 has 16 amino acids. V was shortened by 5 bases and J by 7 bases, with 21 bases between the two germline ends.